The 21 T cell receptor beta chains below all came from one sample that was sequenced in a study of neurological immune-mediated disorders. TCRdb re-called the 5' RACE reads through MiXCR, storing one row per CDR3 protein. The table records about 59,000 distinct CDR3 sequences, roughly an eighth of them present only once. Sequenced material: PBMCs. The receptors were sampled from a woman aged 60 to 75 with HTLV-1-associated myelopathy (HAM/TSP).

This clonotype was found many times. The CDR3 coding sequence is TGTGCCACCTCCAGCGGAGGGTTATTACAGAATGAGCAGTTCTTC. Residues: CATSSGGLLQNEQFF. V is TRBV15 and J is TRBJ2-1; D possibly corresponds to TRBD2 (6 bases). The CDR3 sequence is 15 residues long. Germline values: CDR1 LNHNV, CDR2 YYDKDF (reference sequence). V lost 8 bases, J lost 7 bases, and 21 bases lay in between.

This clonotype showed up many times. The J gene is TRBJ2-3, the V gene TRBV11-2; a weak D match, TRBD2 (5 bases). The V gene lost 3 bases and the J gene lost 0 bases, with 10 bases spanning the gap. The CDR3 covers 15 residues. Germline CDR1 and CDR2: SGHAT and FQNNGV. This chain's CDR3 is CASSLGSASTDTQYF. The CDR3 bases are TGTGCCAGCAGCTTGGGTAGCGCTAGCACAGATACGCAGTATTTT.

This clonotype was observed at least ten times. This chain joins TRBV28 and TRBJ1-3; weak D call: TRBD1 (5 bases). This CDR3 contains 13 residues. Germline V gives CDR1 MDHEN, CDR2 SYDVKM. V was clipped by 3 bases and J by 6 bases, with 9 bases between them. The CDR3 loop reads CASSLGRQNTIYF. The CDR3 DNA reads as TGTGCCAGCAGTTTGGGGCGCCAAAACACCATATATTTT.

This clonotype occurred many times. V gene TRBV20-1 combines with J gene TRBJ2-5; 9 positions agree with TRBD2. This CDR3 has 15 residues. V lost 3 bases to trimming and J lost 4 bases; unmatched junction nucleotides: 9. Germline V gene lookup returns CDR1 DFQATT and CDR2 SNEGSKA (reference sequence). The CDR3 here is CSASPLAGERETQYF. The CDR3 nucleotides read TGCAGTGCTAGTCCATTAGCGGGAGAACGAGAGACCCAGTACTTC.

There are many counts of this clonotype. V is TRBV12-3 or TRBV12-4 and J is TRBJ1-2; 8 bases line up with TRBD1. The CDR3 runs 14 residues. Trimming removed 5 bases from V and 4 bases from J; junction bases left unmatched: 6. CDR3 protein: CASSVQGGTYGYTF. In nucleotides, the CDR3 is TGTGCCAGCAGTGTACAGGGGGGAACCTATGGCTACACCTTC.

This clonotype came up many times. This chain joins TRBV12-3 or TRBV12-4 and TRBJ1-1; 8 bases match TRBD1. The CDR3 totals 14 residues. V was clipped by 1 base and J by 5 bases; unmatched bases: 3. CDR3 DNA sequence: TGTGCCAGCAGTTTAGGGCAGGGGGCAACTGAAGCTTTCTTT. Encoded protein: CASSLGQGATEAFF.

This clonotype has at least ten counts. The rearrangement links TRBV3-1 to TRBJ1-1, with unresolved D. The V gene lost 3 bases and the J gene lost 2 bases, with 13 bases spanning the gap. This CDR3 contains 15 residues. From germline, CDR1 is LGHDT and CDR2 YNNKEL (reference sequence). The CDR3 region is CASSQVQQLNTEAFF. The CDR3, as DNA: TGTGCCAGCAGCCAGGTTCAGCAATTAAACACTGAAGCTTTCTTT.

The table lists this clonotype with many counts. The chain links TRBV6-5 to TRBJ1-6; D gene unclear. Looked up from germline, CDR1 is MNHEY and CDR2 is SVGAGI. The CDR3 contains 16 residues. The V and J ends lost 0 bases and 7 bases respectively, with 13 bases between them. Written as DNA, the CDR3 is TGTGCCAGCAGTTACTCGGCAGGCCCTTACAATTCACCCCTCCACTTT. Its protein product is CASSYSAGPYNSPLHF.

This clonotype was seen many times. V and J are TRBV5-1 and TRBJ2-2; D not resolved. In germline, CDR1 is SGHRS, CDR2 YFSETQ. The CDR3 is 15 residues long. The V end lost 4 bases, the J end lost 0 bases, and 10 bases lay between the germline ends. For the CDR3, the DNA is TGCGCCAGCAGCCCCTGGTCATCGAACACCGGGGAGCTGTTTTTT. It specifies CASSPWSSNTGELFF.

Ten or more counts support this clonotype. CDR3 amino acids: CSALTGTGVAGELFF. Written as DNA, the CDR3 is TGCAGCGCCCTGACCGGGACAGGGGTAGCCGGGGAGCTGTTTTTT. The chain recombines TRBV29-1 with TRBJ2-2, with 10 bases matching TRBD1. Germline CDR1 and CDR2: SQVTM and ANQGSEA. This CDR3 has 15 residues. Losses at the gene ends were 7 bases for V and 6 bases for J; bases not matched to a gene: 11.

The sample holds many counts of this clonotype. The V call is TRBV5-1, the J call TRBJ1-1, with D perhaps matching TRBD1 (5 bases). Trimming left V 1 base short and J 3 bases short, with 13 bases between. The V gene's germline CDR1 is SGHRS and CDR2 YFSETQ. The CDR3 consists of 15 residues. CDR3 sequence: CASSLRKPGDTEAFF. The CDR3 DNA sequence: TGCGCCAGCAGCTTGCGTAAACCGGGGGACACTGAAGCTTTCTTT.

In this sample, this clonotype turned up many times. This chain links TRBV20-1 with TRBJ2-3; 10 bases are shared with TRBD2. Trimming removed 5 bases from V and 1 base from J; junction bases left unmatched: 9. Germline V gives CDR1 DFQATT, CDR2 SNEGSKA (reference sequence). CDR3 length equals 16 residues. CDR3 residues: CSADRLAGDGTDTQYF. The CDR3 nucleotides are TGCAGTGCTGATAGACTAGCGGGTGACGGCACAGATACGCAGTATTTT.

Of note for this clonotype: The junction departs from germline at one end; a sequencing error may be responsible. The chain combines TRBV11-2 with TRBJ1-1, with D possibly being TRBD1 (6 bases). Per germline, CDR1 SGHAT and CDR2 FQNNGV. The CDR3 sequence is 14 residues long. Here the CDR3 reads CASSQRGGATGAFF. The CDR3 nucleotides are TGTGCCAGCAGCCAAAGGGGGGGAGCCACTGGAGCTTTCTTT.

By frequency in the sample, this clonotype is medium-sized. The V call is TRBV3-1, the J call TRBJ2-2; 8 nucleotides match TRBD1. Germline CDR1 LGHDT, CDR2 YNNKEL (reference sequence). The CDR3 extends over 16 amino acids. V shed 1 base, J shed 5 bases, and the junction held 6 bases outside the gene matches. CDR3: CASSQGYDRGTGELFF. For the CDR3, the DNA is TGTGCCAGCAGCCAAGGCTACGACAGGGGAACCGGGGAGCTGTTTTTT.

There are many counts of this clonotype. The V gene is TRBV7-2, the J gene TRBJ2-3; 8 bases agree with TRBD1. From germline, CDR1 is SGHTA and CDR2 FQGNSA. V shed 6 bases, J shed 0 bases, and the junction held 2 bases outside the gene matches. This CDR3 has 14 residues. CDR3 sequence reads: CASSRDRSTDTQYF. DNA of the CDR3: TGTGCCAGCAGTAGGGACAGGAGCACAGATACGCAGTATTTT.

This clonotype was detected ten times or more. The chain uses TRBV11-2 and TRBJ2-7; D call uncertain. Trimming pared 2 bases from V and 1 base from J, leaving 9 bases between. The CDR3 spans 14 residues. CDR1 and CDR2 from the germline V gene are SGHAT and FQNNGV. The CDR3 region is CASSLRQDSYEQYF. In nucleotides, the CDR3 is TGTGCCAGCAGCTTACGCCAGGATTCCTACGAGCAGTACTTC.

This clonotype appeared many times. The chain uses TRBV5-6 and TRBJ2-2; D remains unclear. V lost 0 bases, J lost 7 bases, and 4 bases lay in between. The CDR3 length is 12 residues. Germline CDR1 and CDR2: SGHDT and YYEEEE. The DNA for the CDR3 is TGTGCCAGCAGCTTGGACGTCGGGGAGCTGTTTTTT. This gives the protein CASSLDVGELFF. Drawing the rest from reference TRBV5-6 and TRBJ2-2, the complete variable domain is DAGVTQSPTHLIKTRGQQVTLRCSPKSGHDTVSWYQQALGQGPQFIFQYYEEEERQRGNFPDRFSGHQFPNYSSELNVNALLLGDSALYLCASSLDVGELFFGEGSRLTVL.

A remark on this clonotype: The CDR3 ends on some other residue instead of the conserved phenylalanine or tryptophan, so this is likely a read error. The rearrangement links TRBV12-3 or TRBV12-4 to TRBJ2-2; D not resolved. Trimming left V 4 bases short and J 4 bases short, with 4 bases between. CDR3 length equals 12 residues. The CDR3 sequence: CASSWGTGELFS. CDR3 bases: TGTGCCAGCAGTTGGGGCACCGGGGAGCTGTTTTCT.

In this sample, this clonotype turned up a few times. The DNA of the CDR3 is TGTGCCAGCAGGGTAAAGGGGGAAAACCCGAACACTGAAGCTTTCTTT. Translating gives CASRVKGENPNTEAFF. The V and J genes are TRBV6-4 and TRBJ1-1; tentatively, D is TRBD1 (6 bases). The V gene lost 6 bases and the J gene lost 1 base, with 18 bases spanning the gap. This CDR3 spans 16 amino acids. Per germline, CDR1 MRHNA and CDR2 SNTAGT.

This clonotype was counted many times. The V call is TRBV12-3 or TRBV12-4, the J call TRBJ2-3; 7 bases match TRBD2. The CDR3 loop spans 15 amino acids. V lost 6 bases and J lost 4; bases outside the gene matches: 10. The CDR3 DNA follows: TGTGCCAGCAGCACGCCCCTCGCGGGAGCAGATACGCAGTATTTT. This translates into CASSTPLAGADTQYF.

In its sample, this clonotype was seen many times. Here the CDR3 omits its conserved ending phenylalanine or tryptophan, so a read error is the likely source. The limits of the CDR3 on the DNA are not certain, so only TCRdb's listed CDR3 is given. The rearrangement uses TRBV12-3 or TRBV12-4 and TRBJ2-7; the table's D call, TRBD2, has no DNA check behind it. From its first to its last residue, the CDR3 has 13 amino acids. The chain's CDR3 is CASSQSLARGLSL.